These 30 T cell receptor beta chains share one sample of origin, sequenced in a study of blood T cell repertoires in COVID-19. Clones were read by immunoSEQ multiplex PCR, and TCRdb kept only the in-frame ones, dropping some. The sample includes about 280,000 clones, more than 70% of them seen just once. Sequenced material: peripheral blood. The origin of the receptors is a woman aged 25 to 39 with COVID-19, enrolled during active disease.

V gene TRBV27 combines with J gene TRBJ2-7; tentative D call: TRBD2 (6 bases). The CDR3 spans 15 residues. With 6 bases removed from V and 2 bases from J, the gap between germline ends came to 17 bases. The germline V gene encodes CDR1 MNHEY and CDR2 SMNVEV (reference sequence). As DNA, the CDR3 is TGTGCCAGCAGACGCCTGGGGGGTAACCCCTACGAGCAGTACTTC. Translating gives CASRRLGGNPYEQYF.

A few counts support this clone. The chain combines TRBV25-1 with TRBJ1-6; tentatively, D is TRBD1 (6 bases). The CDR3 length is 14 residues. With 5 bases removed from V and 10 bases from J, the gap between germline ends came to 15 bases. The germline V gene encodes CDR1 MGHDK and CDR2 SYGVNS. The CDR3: CASSPDRGRSPLHF. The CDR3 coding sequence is TGTGCCAGCAGTCCGGACAGAGGTCGCTCACCCCTCCACTTT.

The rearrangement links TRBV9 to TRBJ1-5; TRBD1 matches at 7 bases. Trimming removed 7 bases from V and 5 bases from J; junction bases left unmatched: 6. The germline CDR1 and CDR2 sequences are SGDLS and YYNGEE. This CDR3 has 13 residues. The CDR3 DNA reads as TGTGCCAGCGGTAGTACAGGGGATCAGCCCCAGCATTTT. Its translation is CASGSTGDQPQHF.

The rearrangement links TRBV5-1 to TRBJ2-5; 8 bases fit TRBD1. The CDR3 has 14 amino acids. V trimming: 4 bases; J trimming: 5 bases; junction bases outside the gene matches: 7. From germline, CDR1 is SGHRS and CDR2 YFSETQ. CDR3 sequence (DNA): TGCGCCAGCAGCCCGGGGGCAGGGGGCGAGACCCAGTACTTC. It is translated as CASSPGAGGETQYF.

CDR3 sequence: CASINRGSSNQPQHF. As DNA, the CDR3 is TGTGCCAGCATCAACAGGGGCTCCAGCAATCAGCCCCAGCATTTT. The V and J genes are TRBV28 and TRBJ1-5, with TRBD1 identical over 7 bases. The CDR3 extends over 15 amino acids. The germline V gene has CDR1 MDHEN and CDR2 SYDVKM. V dropped 7 bases and J dropped 1; count of bases not matched to a gene: 7.

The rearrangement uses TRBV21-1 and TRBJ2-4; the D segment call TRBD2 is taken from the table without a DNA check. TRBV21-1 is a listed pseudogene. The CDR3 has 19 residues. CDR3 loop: CASSKVPIPSGRAKNIQYF. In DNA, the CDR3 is TGTGCCAGCAGCAAAGTTCCGATCCCAAGCGGGAGGGCCAAAAACATTCAGTACTTC.

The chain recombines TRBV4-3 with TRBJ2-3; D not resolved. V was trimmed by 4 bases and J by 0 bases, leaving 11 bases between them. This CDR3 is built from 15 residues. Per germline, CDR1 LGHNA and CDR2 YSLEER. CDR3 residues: CASSPGWVSTDTQYF. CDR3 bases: TGCGCCAGCAGCCCCGGGTGGGTTAGCACAGATACGCAGTATTTT.

This CDR3 is CASSYDSPTEAFF. The CDR3, as DNA: TGTGCCAGCAGTTACGACAGCCCGACTGAAGCTTTCTTT. This chain links TRBV12-3 or TRBV12-4 with TRBJ1-1; TRBD1 is a possible D gene (5 bases). The germline V and J ends were trimmed by 4 bases and 5 bases, with 11 bases remaining between them. The CDR3 consists of 13 residues.

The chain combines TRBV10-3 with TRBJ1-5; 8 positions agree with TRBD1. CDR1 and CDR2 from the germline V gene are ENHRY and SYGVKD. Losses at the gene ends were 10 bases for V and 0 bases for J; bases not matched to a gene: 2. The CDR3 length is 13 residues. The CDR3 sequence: CATGQDSNQPQHF. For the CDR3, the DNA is TGTGCCACGGGACAGGATAGCAATCAGCCCCAGCATTTT.

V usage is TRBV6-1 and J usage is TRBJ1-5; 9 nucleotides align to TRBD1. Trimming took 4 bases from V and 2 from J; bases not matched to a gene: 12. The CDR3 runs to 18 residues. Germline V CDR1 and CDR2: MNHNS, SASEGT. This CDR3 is CASSGRDRAFIGNQPQHF. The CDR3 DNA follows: TGTGCCAGCAGTGGACGGGACAGGGCTTTTATAGGCAATCAGCCCCAGCATTTT.

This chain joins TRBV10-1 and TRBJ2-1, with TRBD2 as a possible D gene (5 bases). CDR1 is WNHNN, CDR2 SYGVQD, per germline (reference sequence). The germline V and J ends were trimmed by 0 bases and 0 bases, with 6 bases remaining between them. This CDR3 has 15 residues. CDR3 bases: TGCGCCAGCAGTGAGTCAAGCGGCTCCTACAATGAGCAGTTCTTC. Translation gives CASSESSGSYNEQFF.

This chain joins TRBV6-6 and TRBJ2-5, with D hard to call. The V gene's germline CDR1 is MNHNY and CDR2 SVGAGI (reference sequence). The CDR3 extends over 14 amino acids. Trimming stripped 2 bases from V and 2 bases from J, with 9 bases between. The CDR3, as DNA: TGTGCCAGCAGTTACGGCCGTTCACAAGAGACCCAGTACTTC. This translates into CASSYGRSQETQYF.

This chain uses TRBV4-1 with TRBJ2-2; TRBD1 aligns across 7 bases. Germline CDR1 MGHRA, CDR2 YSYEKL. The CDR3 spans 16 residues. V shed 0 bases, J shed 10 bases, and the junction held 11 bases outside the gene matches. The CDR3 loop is CASSQDPDRDVEELFF. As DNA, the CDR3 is TGCGCCAGCAGCCAAGATCCAGACAGGGATGTTGAGGAGCTGTTTTTT.

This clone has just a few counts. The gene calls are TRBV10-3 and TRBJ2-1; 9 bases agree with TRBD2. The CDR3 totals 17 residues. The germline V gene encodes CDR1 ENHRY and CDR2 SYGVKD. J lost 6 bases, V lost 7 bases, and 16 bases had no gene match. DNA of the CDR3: TGTGCCATCATGCAGTCTAGCGGGGCTAAGGGCGTCAATGAGCAGTTCTTC. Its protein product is CAIMQSSGAKGVNEQFF.

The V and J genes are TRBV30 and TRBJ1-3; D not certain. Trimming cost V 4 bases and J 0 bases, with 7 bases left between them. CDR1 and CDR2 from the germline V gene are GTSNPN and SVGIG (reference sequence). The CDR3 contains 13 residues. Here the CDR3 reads CAWISSSGNTIYF. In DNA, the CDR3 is TGTGCCTGGATCTCGAGCTCTGGAAACACCATATATTTT.

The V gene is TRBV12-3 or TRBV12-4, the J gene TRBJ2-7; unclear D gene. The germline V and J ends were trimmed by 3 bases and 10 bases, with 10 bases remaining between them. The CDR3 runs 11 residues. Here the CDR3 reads CASSFTDRQYF. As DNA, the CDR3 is TGTGCCAGCAGTTTCACAGACCGACAGTACTTC.

The CDR3 nucleotides are TGTGCCAGCTCACAGGCAGGGATTGATGAAAAACTGTTTTTT. Protein product: CASSQAGIDEKLFF. V is TRBV18 and J is TRBJ1-4, with D perhaps TRBD1 (5 bases). Germline loops: CDR1 KGHSH, CDR2 LQKENI. Trimming shortened V by 4 bases and J by 6 bases, and 12 bases separated the two germline ends. This CDR3 contains 14 residues.

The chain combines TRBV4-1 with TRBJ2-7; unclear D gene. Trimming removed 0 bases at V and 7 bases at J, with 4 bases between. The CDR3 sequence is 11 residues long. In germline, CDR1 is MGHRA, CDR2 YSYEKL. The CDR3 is CASSQDREQYF. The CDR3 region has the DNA TGCGCCAGCAGCCAAGACAGGGAGCAGTACTTC.

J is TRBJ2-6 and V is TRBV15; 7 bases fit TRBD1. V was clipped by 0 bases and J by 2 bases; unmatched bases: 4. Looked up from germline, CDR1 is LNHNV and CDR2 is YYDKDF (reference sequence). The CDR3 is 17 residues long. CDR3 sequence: CATSRERGRAGANVLTF. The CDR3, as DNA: TGTGCCACCAGCAGAGAGAGGGGGCGTGCTGGGGCCAACGTCCTGACTTTC.

CDR3 sequence reads: CATSRRQGRDSPLHF. CDR3 DNA: TGCGCCACCTCACGAAGACAGGGGCGCGATTCACCCCTCCACTTT. This chain connects TRBV10-2 to TRBJ1-6, with 8 bases aligning to TRBD1. With V trimmed by 10 bases and J by 8 bases, 13 bases remained unmatched. Germline CDR1 WSHSY, CDR2 SAAADI. The length of the CDR3 is 15 residues.

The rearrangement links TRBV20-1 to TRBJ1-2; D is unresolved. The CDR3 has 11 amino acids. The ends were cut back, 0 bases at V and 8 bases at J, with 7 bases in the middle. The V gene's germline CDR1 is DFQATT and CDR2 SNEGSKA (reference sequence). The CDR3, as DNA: TGCAGTGCTAGAGACGGGATCGGCTACACCTTC. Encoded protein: CSARDGIGYTF.

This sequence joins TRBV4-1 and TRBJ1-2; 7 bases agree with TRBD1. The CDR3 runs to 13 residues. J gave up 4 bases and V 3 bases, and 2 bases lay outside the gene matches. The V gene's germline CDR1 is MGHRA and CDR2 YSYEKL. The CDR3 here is CASSQDRFYGYTF. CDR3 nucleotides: TGCGCCAGCAGCCAGGACAGGTTCTATGGCTACACCTTC.

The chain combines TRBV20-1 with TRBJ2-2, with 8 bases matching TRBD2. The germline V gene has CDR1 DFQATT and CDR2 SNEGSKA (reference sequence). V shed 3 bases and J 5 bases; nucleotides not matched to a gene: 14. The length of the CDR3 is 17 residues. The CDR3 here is CSASPSGGAGETGELFF. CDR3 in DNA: TGCAGTGCTAGTCCCTCGGGAGGGGCGGGAGAAACCGGGGAGCTGTTTTTT.

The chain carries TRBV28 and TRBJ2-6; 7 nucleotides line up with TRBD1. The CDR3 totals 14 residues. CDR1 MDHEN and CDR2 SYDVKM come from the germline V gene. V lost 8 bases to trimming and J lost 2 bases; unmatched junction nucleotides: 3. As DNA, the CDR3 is TGTGCCAGCTCAGGGGGAACTGGGGCCAACGTCCTGACTTTC. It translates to CASSGGTGANVLTF.

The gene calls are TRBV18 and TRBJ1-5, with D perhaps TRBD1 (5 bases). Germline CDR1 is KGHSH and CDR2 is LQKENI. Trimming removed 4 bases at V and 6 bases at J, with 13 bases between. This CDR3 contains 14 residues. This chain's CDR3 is CASSQGVSGQPQHF. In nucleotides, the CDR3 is TGTGCCAGCTCACAAGGGGTTTCCGGTCAGCCCCAGCATTTT.

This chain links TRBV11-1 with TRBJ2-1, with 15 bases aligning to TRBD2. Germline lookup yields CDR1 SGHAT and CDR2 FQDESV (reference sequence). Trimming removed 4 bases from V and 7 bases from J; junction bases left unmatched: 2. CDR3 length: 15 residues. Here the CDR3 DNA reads TGTGCCAGCAGCTCAGGGACTAGCGGGGGGAATGAGCAGTTCTTC. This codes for CASSSGTSGGNEQFF. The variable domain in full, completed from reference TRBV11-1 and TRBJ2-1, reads EAEVAQSPRYKITEKSQAVAFWCDPISGHATLYWYRQILGQGPELLVQFQDESVVDDSQLPKDRFSAERLKGVDSTLKIQPAELGDSAMYLCASSSGTSGGNEQFFGPGTRLTVL.

Here the CDR3 reads CASSVDRSPGELFF. For the CDR3, the DNA is TGTGCCAGCAGCGTAGATCGGTCTCCCGGGGAGCTGTTTTTT. This chain links TRBV9 with TRBJ2-2; D is unresolved. Trimming took 0 bases from V and 6 from J, leaving 9 bases between them. Germline-derived CDR1 and CDR2 are SGDLS and YYNGEE. There are 14 residues in the CDR3.

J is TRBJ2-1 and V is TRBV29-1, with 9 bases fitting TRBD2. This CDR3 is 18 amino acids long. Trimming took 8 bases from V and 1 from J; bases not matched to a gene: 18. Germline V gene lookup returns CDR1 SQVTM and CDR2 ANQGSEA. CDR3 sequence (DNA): TGCAGCTCCAGGGGAAGACTAGCGGATATACTTTCCTACAATGAGCAGTTCTTC. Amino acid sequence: CSSRGRLADILSYNEQFF.

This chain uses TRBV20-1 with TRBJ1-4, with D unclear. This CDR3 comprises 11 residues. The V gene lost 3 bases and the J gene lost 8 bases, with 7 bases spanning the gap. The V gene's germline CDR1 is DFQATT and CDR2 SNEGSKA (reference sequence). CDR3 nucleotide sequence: TGCAGTGCTAGGAACCAGGAAAAACTGTTTTTT. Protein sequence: CSARNQEKLFF.

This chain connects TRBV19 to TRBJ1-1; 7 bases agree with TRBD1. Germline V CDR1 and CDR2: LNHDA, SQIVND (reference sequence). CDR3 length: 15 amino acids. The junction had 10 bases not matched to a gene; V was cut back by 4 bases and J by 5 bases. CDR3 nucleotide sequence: TGTGCCAGTAGTAACCCAAGGGGGCCAAGGACTGAAGCTTTCTTT. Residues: CASSNPRGPRTEAFF.